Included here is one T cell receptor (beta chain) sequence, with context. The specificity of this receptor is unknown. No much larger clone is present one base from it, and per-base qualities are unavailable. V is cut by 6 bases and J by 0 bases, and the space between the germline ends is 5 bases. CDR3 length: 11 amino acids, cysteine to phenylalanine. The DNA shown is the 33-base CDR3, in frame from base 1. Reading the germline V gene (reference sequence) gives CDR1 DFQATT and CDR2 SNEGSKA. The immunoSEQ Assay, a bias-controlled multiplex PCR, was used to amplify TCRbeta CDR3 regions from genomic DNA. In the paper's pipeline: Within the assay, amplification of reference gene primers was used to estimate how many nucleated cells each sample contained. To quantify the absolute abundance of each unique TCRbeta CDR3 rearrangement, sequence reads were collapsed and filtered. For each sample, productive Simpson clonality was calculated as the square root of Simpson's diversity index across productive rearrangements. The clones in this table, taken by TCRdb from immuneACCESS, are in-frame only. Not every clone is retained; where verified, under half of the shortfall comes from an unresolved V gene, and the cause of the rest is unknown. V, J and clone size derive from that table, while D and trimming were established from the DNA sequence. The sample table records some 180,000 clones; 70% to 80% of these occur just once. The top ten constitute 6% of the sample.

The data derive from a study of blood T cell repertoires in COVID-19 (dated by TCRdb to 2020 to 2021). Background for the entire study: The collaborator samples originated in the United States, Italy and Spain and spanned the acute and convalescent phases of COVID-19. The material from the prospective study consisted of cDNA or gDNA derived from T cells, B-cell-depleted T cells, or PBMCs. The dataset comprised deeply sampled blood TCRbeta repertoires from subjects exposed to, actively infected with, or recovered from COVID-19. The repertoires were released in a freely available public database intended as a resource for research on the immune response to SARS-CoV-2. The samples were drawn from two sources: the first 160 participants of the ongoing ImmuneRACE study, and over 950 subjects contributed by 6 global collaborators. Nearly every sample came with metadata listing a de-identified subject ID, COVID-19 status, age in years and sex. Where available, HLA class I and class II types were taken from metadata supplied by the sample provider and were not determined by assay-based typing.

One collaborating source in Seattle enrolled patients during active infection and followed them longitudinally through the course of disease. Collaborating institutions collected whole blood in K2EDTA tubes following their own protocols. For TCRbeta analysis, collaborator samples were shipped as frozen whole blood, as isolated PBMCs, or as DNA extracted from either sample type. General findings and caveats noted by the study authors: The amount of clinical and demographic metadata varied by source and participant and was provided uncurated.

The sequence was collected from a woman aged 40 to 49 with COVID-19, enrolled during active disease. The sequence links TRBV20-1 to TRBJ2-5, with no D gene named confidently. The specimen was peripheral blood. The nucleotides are TGCAGTGCGTTCGACCAAGAGACCCAGTACTTC. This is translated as CSAFDQETQYF.